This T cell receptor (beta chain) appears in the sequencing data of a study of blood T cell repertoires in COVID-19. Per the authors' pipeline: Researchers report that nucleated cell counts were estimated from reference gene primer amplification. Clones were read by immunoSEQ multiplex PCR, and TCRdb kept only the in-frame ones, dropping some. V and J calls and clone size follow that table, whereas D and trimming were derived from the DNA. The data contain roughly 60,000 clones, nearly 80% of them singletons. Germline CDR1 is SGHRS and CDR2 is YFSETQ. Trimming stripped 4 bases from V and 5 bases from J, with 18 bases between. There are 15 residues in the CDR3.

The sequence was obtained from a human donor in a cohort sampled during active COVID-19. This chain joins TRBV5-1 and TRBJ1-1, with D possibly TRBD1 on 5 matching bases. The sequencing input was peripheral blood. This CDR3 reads CASSLFQGGLTEAFF. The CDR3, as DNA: TGCGCCAGCAGCCTTTTCCAGGGAGGGCTTACTGAAGCTTTCTTT.